The 17 T cell receptor beta chains below come from one sample, sequenced in a study of glioma-infiltrating T cells (dated by TCRdb to 2015 to 2016). The run used an Illumina MiSeq. TCR alpha and beta CDR3 regions were amplified with the iRepertoire nested amplicon-rescue multiplex PCR (arm-PCR) platform from RNA. TCRdb reworked the public reads: Q25 trimming with fastp, MiXCR clone assembly, productive beta chains retained. Rows are unified per CDR3 protein, each entry keeping the most common DNA and genes. A total of about 380,000 distinct CDR3 sequences appear in this sample, roughly 41% of them only once. The ten largest clones add up to around 13% of the sample. Sequencing was done on a sample of glioma tissue, nonneoplastic brain tissue, or PBMCs (not recorded which). All receptors derive from a human donor with low-grade glioma or glioblastoma, undergoing nonglioma brain surgery, or in good health (not recorded which).

This clonotype was picked up a small number of times. The genes are TRBV20-1 and TRBJ1-2, with a weak D call TRBD1 (6 bases). This CDR3 is built from 14 residues. The germline V and J ends were trimmed by 5 bases and 4 bases, with 17 bases remaining between them. CDR1 and CDR2 (germline): DFQATT, SNEGSKA (reference sequence). CDR3 DNA sequence: TGCAGTGCTGCCAACTCAGGGGCCCGCTATGGCTACACCTTC. Translated, it gives CSAANSGARYGYTF.

A remark on this clonotype: This may come from a read error, since a much larger clone is one base off. The CDR3: CASSHGWHNEGYTF. The CDR3 DNA reads TGTGCCAGCAGCCACGGTTGGCACAATGAAGGCTACACCTTC. The rearrangement joins TRBV6-1 to TRBJ1-2; no reliable D call. V was cut by 6 bases and J by 8 bases, with 19 bases left in between. Germline V gene data show CDR1 as MNHNS and CDR2 as SASEGT. The CDR3 is 14 amino acids.

The V and J genes are TRBV29-1 and TRBJ1-2; 8 nucleotides agree with TRBD1. With V trimmed by 6 bases and J by 7 bases, 16 bases remained unmatched. The length of the CDR3 is 15 residues. Germline values: CDR1 SQVTM, CDR2 ANQGSEA. The CDR3 loop reads CSVGTGSAYSGGYTF. The CDR3 DNA reads TGCAGCGTGGGGACAGGAAGTGCCTATTCAGGTGGCTACACCTTC.

This chain links TRBV19 with TRBJ1-5; 10 bases agree with TRBD1. The V gene's germline CDR1 is LNHDA and CDR2 SQIVND (reference sequence). The CDR3 covers 17 residues. This CDR3 reads CASKGDRGMLSNQPQHF. The CDR3 region has the DNA TGTGCTTCGAAAGGGGACAGGGGAATGCTGAGCAATCAGCCCCAGCATTTT. The whole variable domain, filled in from reference TRBV19 and TRBJ1-5, reads DGGITQSPKYLFRKEGQNVTLSCEQNLNHDAMYWYRQDPGQGLRLIYYSQIVNDFQKGDIAEGYSVSREKKESFPLTVTSAQKNPTAFYLCASKGDRGMLSNQPQHFGDGTRLSIL.

The V and J genes are TRBV5-5 and TRBJ2-1; perhaps TRBD2 as D (6 bases). Trimming cost V 7 bases and J 5 bases, with 19 bases left between them. This CDR3 region has 15 residues. Germline CDR1 SGHKS, CDR2 YYEKEE (reference sequence). This CDR3 reads CASLSGVSLDNEQFF. The CDR3 bases are TGTGCCAGCCTCTCGGGGGTGAGCCTCGACAATGAGCAGTTCTTC.

With respect to this clonotype: Given a much more abundant clone one base away, this may be a read error. This chain links TRBV20-1 with TRBJ2-7; the match to TRBD1 covers 8 bases. Trimming took 3 bases from V and 4 from J; bases not matched to a gene: 11. The CDR3 contains 15 residues. Germline CDR1 reads DFQATT; CDR2 reads SNEGSKA (reference sequence). DNA of the CDR3: TGCAGTGCTAGGCTGACAGGGGTCGTAAGGTACGAGCAGTACTTC. This translates into CSARLTGVVRYEQYF.

Turning to this clonotype: A much larger clone is a single base away; this may be a read error. The chain has TRBV27 and TRBJ2-3; no definite D call. The CDR3 is made up of 15 amino acids. The germline V gene has CDR1 MNHEY and CDR2 SMNVEV (reference sequence). The CDR3 loop reads CASSLSLLSTDTKYF. CDR3 bases: TGTGCCAGCAGTTTATCGTTGCTCAGCACAGATACGAAGTATTTT.

This chain links TRBV6-9 with TRBJ1-3; 7 bases are a match to TRBD1. The CDR3 has 15 residues. The germline CDR1 and CDR2 sequences are MNHGY and SVAAGI. The trim removed 4 bases at V and 3 bases at J, leaving 6 bases unmatched. CDR3 residues: CASSSQGSGGNTIYF. CDR3 in DNA: TGTGCCAGCAGTTCACAGGGGTCCGGTGGAAACACCATATATTTT.

V gene TRBV12-3 or TRBV12-4 combines with J gene TRBJ1-3, with D possibly being TRBD1 (6 bases). This CDR3 spans 14 amino acids. Trimming left V 6 bases short and J 7 bases short, with 16 bases between. CDR3 nucleotides: TGTGCCAGCAGCCTTGGCGGGGGCGGGAACACCATATATTTT. As protein: CASSLGGGGNTIYF.

In this sample, this clonotype turned up a few times. The chain combines TRBV2 with TRBJ2-1; D not certain. CDR1 and CDR2 from the germline V gene are SNHLY and FYNNEI. V shed 1 base and J shed 5 bases, with 6 bases lying between them. The CDR3 consists of 13 residues. CDR3 region: CASSEVLHNEQFF. The CDR3 bases are TGTGCCAGCAGTGAAGTTCTGCACAATGAGCAGTTCTTC. Full variable domain (missing parts from reference TRBV2 and TRBJ2-1): EPEVTQTPSHQVTQMGQEVILRCVPISNHLYFYWYRQILGQKVEFLVSFYNNEISEKSEIFDDQFSVERPDGSNFTLKIRSTKLEDSAMYFCASSEVLHNEQFFGPGTRLTVL.

This clonotype occurred a few times. The chain combines TRBV6-1 with TRBJ2-3; TRBD2 matches at 11 bases. Germline V gives CDR1 MNHNS, CDR2 SASEGT. The CDR3 runs 13 residues. J was trimmed by 6 bases and V by 7 bases; bases with no gene match: 3. CDR3 DNA: TGTGCCAGCAACCGACTAGCGGGGGATACGCAGTATTTT. Encoded protein: CASNRLAGDTQYF.

A note on this clonotype: A much larger clone lies a single base off, so this may be a read error. The chain uses TRBV28 and TRBJ2-3; no firm D call. V was clipped by 5 bases and J by 0 bases, with 9 bases between them. The CDR3 is made up of 14 amino acids. Germline V gene sequence: CDR1 MDHEN, CDR2 SYDVKM. This CDR3 reads CASSVFSSTDTQYF. CDR3 in DNA: TGTGCCAGCAGTGTTTTTAGCAGCACAGATACGCAGTATTTT. Full variable domain (missing parts from reference TRBV28 and TRBJ2-3): DVKVTQSSRYLVKRTGEKVFLECVQDMDHENMFWYRQDPGLGLRLIYFSYDVKMKEKGDIPEGYSVSREKKERFSLILESASTNQTSMYLCASSVFSSTDTQYFGPGTRLTVL.

This clonotype was counted many times. The chain joins TRBV28 to TRBJ1-1, with D hard to call. The CDR3 has 13 residues. Trimming pared 5 bases from V and 2 bases from J, leaving 9 bases between. CDR1 and CDR2 from the germline V gene are MDHEN and SYDVKM. DNA of the CDR3: TGTGCCAGCAGTGGCTGGGAAAACACTGAAGCTTTCTTT. Protein: CASSGWENTEAFF.

In this sample, this clonotype turned up many times. The chain couples TRBV6-2 or TRBV6-3 to TRBJ2-7; D tentatively fits TRBD1 or TRBD2 (5 bases each). V was trimmed by 7 bases and J by 1 base, leaving 11 bases between them. This CDR3 region has 13 residues. Germline assignment: CDR1 MNHEY and CDR2 SVGEGT. In DNA, the CDR3 is TGTGCCAGCAACTCGGGGCTTTCCTACGAGCAGTACTTC. Protein product: CASNSGLSYEQYF.

This clonotype was detected ten times or more. The chain recombines TRBV6-2 or TRBV6-3 with TRBJ1-4, with D unclear. Trimming removed 1 base at V and 1 base at J, with 4 bases between. In germline, CDR1 is MNHEY, CDR2 SVGEGT. CDR3 length equals 14 residues. The CDR3 sequence: CASSYFRTNEKLFF. DNA for the CDR3: TGTGCCAGCAGTTACTTCAGAACTAATGAAAAACTGTTTTTT.

V is TRBV20-1 and J is TRBJ1-1; 7 bases match TRBD1. This CDR3 has 13 residues. From germline, CDR1 is DFQATT and CDR2 SNEGSKA (reference sequence). This CDR3 reads CSDRASWGTEAFF. As DNA, the CDR3 is TGCAGCGACAGGGCCTCCTGGGGCACTGAAGCTTTCTTT.

This clonotype was seen ten or more times. The chain has TRBV6-1 and TRBJ1-5; 9 bases align to TRBD1. The ends lost 8 bases at V and 7 bases at J; junction bases unmatched: 6. The germline gives CDR1 MNHNS, CDR2 SASEGT. The CDR3 is made up of 13 amino acids. Here the CDR3 reads CASRDREIQPQHF. CDR3 nucleotides: TGTGCCAGCCGGGACAGGGAAATCCAGCCCCAGCATTTT.